This T cell receptor (beta chain) was sequenced for a study of blood T cells in healthy people across ages. Primers used in a second PCR of about 7 to 12 cycles were a sample-barcoded 5' primer and a J-beta primer mix. TCRdb used MiXCR to reprocess the 5' RACE reads, holding one entry per CDR3 protein. Of over a million distinct CDR3 sequences listed, 40% to 45% are singletons. On this clonotype: Its antigen is as yet unknown.

Study-level findings and limits: Compared with aged donors, long-lived donors showed fewer expanded clones, suggesting selection.

The CDR3 covers 16 residues. Trimming shortened V by 0 bases and J by 1 base, and 12 bases separated the two germline ends. CDR1 is MGHRA, CDR2 YSYEKL, per germline. The sequencing input was blood. This sequence originates from a woman aged 60-75 years in good health. This chain uses TRBV4-1 with TRBJ2-5; perhaps TRBD1 as D (5 bases). Here the CDR3 reads CASSQDWQGTQETQYF. CDR3 sequence (DNA): TGCGCCAGCAGCCAAGATTGGCAGGGAACCCAAGAGACCCAGTACTTC.